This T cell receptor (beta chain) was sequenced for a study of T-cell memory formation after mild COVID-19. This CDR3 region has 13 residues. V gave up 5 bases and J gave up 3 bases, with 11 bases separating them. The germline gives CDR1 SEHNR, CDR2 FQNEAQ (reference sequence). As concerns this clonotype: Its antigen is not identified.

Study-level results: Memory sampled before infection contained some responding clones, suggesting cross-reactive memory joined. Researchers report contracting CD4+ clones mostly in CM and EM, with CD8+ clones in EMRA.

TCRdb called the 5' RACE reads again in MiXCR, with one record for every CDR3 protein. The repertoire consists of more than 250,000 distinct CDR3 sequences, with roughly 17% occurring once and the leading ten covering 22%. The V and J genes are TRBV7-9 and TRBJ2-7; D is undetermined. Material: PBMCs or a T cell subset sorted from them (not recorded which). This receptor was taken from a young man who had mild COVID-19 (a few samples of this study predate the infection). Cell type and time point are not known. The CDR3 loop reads CASSPLRHYEQYF. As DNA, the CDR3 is TGTGCCAGCAGCCCGCTGCGCCACTACGAGCAGTACTTC. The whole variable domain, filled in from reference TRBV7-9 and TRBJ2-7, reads DTGVSQNPRHKITKRGQNVTFRCDPISEHNRLYWYRQTLGQGPEFLTYFQNEAQLEKSRLLSDRFSAERPKGSFSTLEIQRTEQGDSAMYLCASSPLRHYEQYFGPGTRLTVT.